This TCR beta chain comes out of a study of control samples from healthy donors and cancer patients. Clones were read by immunoSEQ multiplex PCR, and TCRdb kept only the in-frame ones, dropping some. Of approximately 89,000 clones in the sample, 87% were seen once. The germline V gene has CDR1 MNHEY and CDR2 SVGEGT. The CDR3 is 14 amino acids. The germline V and J ends were trimmed by 0 bases and 10 bases, with 13 bases remaining between them. Sequencing was carried out using blood. The rearrangement uses TRBV6-2 or TRBV6-3 and TRBJ2-1, with D perhaps matching TRBD2 (5 bases). This TCR derives from a man aged 50-59 years in good health. The CDR3 nucleotides are TGTGCCAGCAGTTACTCGAGCGGACTCCCGGAGCAGTTCTTC. Translating it yields CASSYSSGLPEQFF.